Shown below are 17 T cell receptor beta chains from a single sample sequenced in a study of blood T cell repertoires in COVID-19. Assay used: immunoSEQ multiplex PCR; TCRdb lists only in-frame clones, some missing. The sample records fewer than 55,000 clones, around 86% being singletons. The sample was peripheral blood. The receptors originated from a man in his sixties or seventies with active COVID-19.

Of note for this clone: Because the CDR3's place on the DNA is in doubt, the DNA is left out and the CDR3 is given as listed by TCRdb. The genes are TRBV4-1 and TRBJ2-2; the table names TRBD1, a call not compared with the DNA. Counting both end residues, the CDR3 totals 19 amino acids. The germline CDR1 and CDR2 sequences are MGHRA and YSYEKL. CDR3 protein: CASSQAVLRGDRVTGELFF.

The J gene is TRBJ1-2, the V gene TRBV3-1 (or the pseudogene TRBV3-2); D unclear. Trimming removed 0 bases from V and 2 bases from J, with 10 bases in between. The CDR3 runs 15 residues. The germline V gene encodes CDR1 LGHDT and CDR2 YNNKEL (reference sequence). CDR3 coding DNA: TGTGCCAGCAGCCAAGATGGCGGAGGGAACTATGGCTACACCTTC. It specifies CASSQDGGGNYGYTF.

This chain connects TRBV5-1 to TRBJ1-1, with 9 bases fitting TRBD1. Germline V gives CDR1 SGHRS, CDR2 YFSETQ. The CDR3 is 12 amino acids. With V trimmed by 5 bases and J by 10 bases, 6 bases remained unmatched. In DNA, the CDR3 is TGCGCCAGCAGACCCTCGACAGGGGGAGCTTTCTTT. Its translation is CASRPSTGGAFF.

This rearrangement joins TRBV18 to TRBJ2-3; 10 nucleotides match TRBD2. This CDR3 region has 19 residues. Unmatched junction bases numbered 11, after V lost 1 base and J lost 1 base. Germline CDR1 and CDR2: KGHSH and LQKENI. DNA of the CDR3: TGTGCCAGCTCACCACGGCGGCTAGCGGGGGCGCAGGGCACAGATACGCAGTATTTT. Protein product: CASSPRRLAGAQGTDTQYF.

This chain joins TRBV6-4 and TRBJ2-2, with TRBD2 identical over 9 bases. Germline assignment: CDR1 MRHNA and CDR2 SNTAGT. The length of the CDR3 is 15 residues. The V and J ends lost 2 bases and 3 bases, in that order; junction bases with no gene match: 1. CDR3 in DNA: TGTGCCAGCAGTGACGGCGGGGGGGACACCGGGGAGCTGTTTTTT. Residues: CASSDGGGDTGELFF.

As to this clone: Because the CDR3's place on the DNA is in doubt, the DNA is left out and the CDR3 is given as listed by TCRdb. The chain couples TRBV6-2 or TRBV6-3 to TRBJ1-3. The germline V gene has CDR1 MNHEY and CDR2 SVGEGT. Ends included, the CDR3 has 15 residues. CDR3 amino acids: CASSTSIDSGNTIYF.

The chain links TRBV10-3 to TRBJ2-2, with D maybe TRBD1 (6 bases). Germline assignment: CDR1 ENHRY and CDR2 SYGVKD. The CDR3 covers 16 residues. The V and J ends lost 3 bases and 0 bases respectively, with 11 bases between them. Here the CDR3 DNA reads TGTGCCATCAGTGAAAGGGGGACGGCGAACACCGGGGAGCTGTTTTTT. It codes for CAISERGTANTGELFF.

The chain combines TRBV28 with TRBJ1-4; TRBD1 matches at 9 bases. With V trimmed by 6 bases and J by 8 bases, 7 bases remained unmatched. The CDR3 spans 14 residues. Germline CDR1 reads MDHEN; CDR2 reads SYDVKM. This CDR3 is CASRPQGAREKLFF. CDR3 DNA sequence: TGTGCCAGCAGGCCACAGGGGGCGAGGGAAAAACTGTTTTTT.

The chain couples TRBV19 to TRBJ1-1; TRBD1 agrees at 7 bases. The germline CDR1 and CDR2 sequences are LNHDA and SQIVND (reference sequence). The CDR3 has 14 residues. V shed 6 bases, J shed 1 base, and the junction held 5 bases outside the gene matches. CDR3 in amino acids: CASSTRQGNTEAFF. Here the CDR3 DNA reads TGTGCCAGTAGCACGAGACAGGGGAACACTGAAGCTTTCTTT.

This chain uses TRBV21-1 with TRBJ2-5; whether TRBD1, the table's D call, matches the DNA was not checked. TRBV21-1 is classified as a pseudogene. The CDR3 has 20 residues. The CDR3, as DNA: TGTGCCAGCAGCAAAGCTTCGACAGTACCTCAGGCCGTAATTCAAGAGACCCAGTACTTC. Encoded protein: CASSKASTVPQAVIQETQYF.

This chain links TRBV5-4 with TRBJ1-2; D might be TRBD1 (5 bases). V lost 4 bases to trimming and J lost 4 bases, with 17 bases between them. This CDR3 is built from 15 residues. Germline V CDR1 and CDR2: SGHNT, YYREEE (reference sequence). The DNA for the CDR3 is TGTGCCAGCAGCGTACCAGGGAATTCTGCCTATGGCTACACCTTC. Encoded protein: CASSVPGNSAYGYTF.

The rearrangement links TRBV6-5 to TRBJ2-6; the match to TRBD1 covers 7 bases. The V segment lost 0 bases and the J segment 2 bases; nucleotides outside the gene matches: 1. Germline V gives CDR1 MNHEY, CDR2 SVGAGI. The CDR3 runs 16 residues. The CDR3: CASSYSTGTGANVLTF. The CDR3 DNA reads TGTGCCAGCAGTTACTCGACAGGGACTGGGGCCAACGTCCTGACTTTC.

V usage is TRBV19 and J usage is TRBJ2-1, with 11 positions matching TRBD1. The CDR3 sequence is 15 residues long. V was pared by 5 bases and J by 3 bases, with 3 bases of the junction left unmatched. Germline V gene sequence: CDR1 LNHDA, CDR2 SQIVND (reference sequence). For the CDR3, the DNA is TGTGCCAGTAGTTTGGGGACAGGGGGCTACAATGAGCAGTTCTTC. It codes for CASSLGTGGYNEQFF. The full variable domain, rest sourced from reference TRBV19 and TRBJ2-1, is DGGITQSPKYLFRKEGQNVTLSCEQNLNHDAMYWYRQDPGQGLRLIYYSQIVNDFQKGDIAEGYSVSREKKESFPLTVTSAQKNPTAFYLCASSLGTGGYNEQFFGPGTRLTVL.

The chain is built from TRBV5-1 and TRBJ2-4, with 10 bases identical to TRBD1. This CDR3 contains 15 residues. The ends lost 4 bases at V and 7 bases at J; junction bases unmatched: 8. Germline V gene sequence: CDR1 SGHRS, CDR2 YFSETQ. Here the CDR3 DNA reads TGCGCCAGCAGCAGCTCCGGGACAGGGGAGAACATTCAGTACTTC. This translates into CASSSSGTGENIQYF.

V is TRBV5-6 and J is TRBJ1-2; TRBD1 is a possible D gene (6 bases). The CDR3 covers 14 residues. Germline CDR1 reads SGHDT; CDR2 reads YYEEEE. The V gene lost 6 bases and the J gene lost 4 bases, with 16 bases spanning the gap. The CDR3 reads CASIVAGAGYGYTF. CDR3 coding DNA: TGTGCCAGCATCGTTGCGGGGGCAGGCTATGGCTACACCTTC.

The chain recombines TRBV27 with TRBJ2-5; 11 positions agree with TRBD2. V was pared by 4 bases and J by 2 bases, with 15 bases of the junction left unmatched. The CDR3 contains 19 residues. Germline CDR1 and CDR2: MNHEY and SMNVEV (reference sequence). The CDR3 DNA reads TGTGCCAGCAGTTCACTACCCCTCTTTAGCGGGGGGGGGCAAGAGACCCAGTACTTC. This codes for CASSSLPLFSGGGQETQYF.

The rearrangement uses TRBV19 and TRBJ2-2; 9 bases align to TRBD2. Germline-derived CDR1 and CDR2 are LNHDA and SQIVND (reference sequence). V was pared by 4 bases and J by 4 bases, with 10 bases of the junction left unmatched. The CDR3 has 17 residues. The chain's CDR3 is CASSTYLGGGATGELFF. The CDR3 DNA reads as TGTGCCAGTAGTACATACCTTGGCGGGGGGGCCACCGGGGAGCTGTTTTTT.